This TCR beta chain was profiled in a study of shared clonotypes between healthy human individuals. On this clone: The antigen is undetermined.

The CDR3 consists of 14 residues. Germline CDR1 SGHRS, CDR2 YFSETQ. V shed 4 bases, J shed 5 bases, and the junction held 3 bases outside the gene matches. Regarding the study as a whole: Sequencing of the sorted subsets was shown by rarefaction to be incomplete despite large depth. The authors expected sequencing depth to affect clonotype sharing among donors.

Generated by immunoSEQ multiplex PCR, the TCRdb table keeps only in-frame clones and is missing some. The sample has around 1.4 million clones, approximately 98.5% seen once. Investigators divided CD4+ cells into CD45RA+ naive and CD45RA-negative memory subsets. This receptor was identified in a man in his thirties or forties in good health. Sequencing was done on a sample of naive CD4+ T cells sorted from blood. Subset denoted: CD45RA+ positively selected. The chain has TRBV5-1 and TRBJ1-4; 9 bases are a match to TRBD1. In DNA form, the CDR3 reads TGCGCCAGCAGCCATGGGACAGGGAATGAAAAACTGTTTTTT. It is translated as CASSHGTGNEKLFF.